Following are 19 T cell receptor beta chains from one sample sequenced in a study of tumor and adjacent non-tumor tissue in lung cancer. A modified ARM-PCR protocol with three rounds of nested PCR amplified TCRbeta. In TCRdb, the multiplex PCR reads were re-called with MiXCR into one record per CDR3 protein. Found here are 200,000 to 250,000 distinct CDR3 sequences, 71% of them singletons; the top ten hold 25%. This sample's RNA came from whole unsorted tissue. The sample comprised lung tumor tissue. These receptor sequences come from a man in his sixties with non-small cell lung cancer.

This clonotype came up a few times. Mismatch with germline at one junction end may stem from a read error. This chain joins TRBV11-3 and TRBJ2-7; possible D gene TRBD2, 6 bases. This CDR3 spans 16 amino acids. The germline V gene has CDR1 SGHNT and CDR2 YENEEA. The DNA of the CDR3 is TGTGCCTGCAGTTCCCCGGCGGGGACGCCAACCTACGAGCAGTACTTC. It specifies CACSSPAGTPTYEQYF.

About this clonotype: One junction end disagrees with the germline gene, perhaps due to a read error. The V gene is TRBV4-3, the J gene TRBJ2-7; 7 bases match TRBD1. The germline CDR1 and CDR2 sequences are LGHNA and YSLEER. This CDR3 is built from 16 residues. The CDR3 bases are TGCGCCAGCATCCAAGATCCTAAGGGGGCCACCTACGAGCAGTACTTC. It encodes CASIQDPKGATYEQYF.

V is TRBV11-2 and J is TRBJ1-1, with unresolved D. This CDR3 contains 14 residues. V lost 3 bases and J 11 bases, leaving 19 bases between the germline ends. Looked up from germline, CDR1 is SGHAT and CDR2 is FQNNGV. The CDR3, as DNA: TGTGCCAGCAGCTTCGCGGCAGGACTTAGCGACGCTTTCTTT. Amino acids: CASSFAAGLSDAFF.

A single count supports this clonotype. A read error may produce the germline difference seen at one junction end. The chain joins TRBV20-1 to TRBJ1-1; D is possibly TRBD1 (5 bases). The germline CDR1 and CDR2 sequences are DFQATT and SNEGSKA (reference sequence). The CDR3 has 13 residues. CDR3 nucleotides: TGCAGTGTGTTGGGACGGGTGAATACTGAAGCTTTCTTT. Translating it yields CSVLGRVNTEAFF.

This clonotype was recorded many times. In nucleotides, the CDR3 is TGTGCCAGCACCTTACATGGAAACACCATATATTTT. Amino acid sequence: CASTLHGNTIYF. J is TRBJ1-3 and V is TRBV12-3 or TRBV12-4; no firm D call. This CDR3 is 12 amino acids long. Trimming took 7 bases from V and 3 from J, leaving 7 bases between them.

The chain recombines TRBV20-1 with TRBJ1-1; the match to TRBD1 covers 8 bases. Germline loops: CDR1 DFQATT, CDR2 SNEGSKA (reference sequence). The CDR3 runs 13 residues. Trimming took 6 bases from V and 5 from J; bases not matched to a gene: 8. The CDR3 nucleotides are TGCAGTGCATCCGGGACAGGCGGGACTGAAGCTTTCTTT. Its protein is CSASGTGGTEAFF.

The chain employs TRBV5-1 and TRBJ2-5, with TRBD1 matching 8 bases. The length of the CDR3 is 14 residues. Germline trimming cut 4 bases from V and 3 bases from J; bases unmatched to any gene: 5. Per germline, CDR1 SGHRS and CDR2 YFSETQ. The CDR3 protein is CASSIGQGKETQYF. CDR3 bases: TGCGCCAGCAGCATCGGACAGGGAAAAGAGACCCAGTACTTC.

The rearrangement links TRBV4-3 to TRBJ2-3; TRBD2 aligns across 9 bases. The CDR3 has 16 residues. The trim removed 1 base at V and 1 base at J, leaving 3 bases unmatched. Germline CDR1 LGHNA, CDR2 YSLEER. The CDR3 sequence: CASSQVRTSGTDTQYF. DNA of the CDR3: TGCGCCAGCAGCCAAGTTCGGACTAGCGGCACAGATACGCAGTATTTT.

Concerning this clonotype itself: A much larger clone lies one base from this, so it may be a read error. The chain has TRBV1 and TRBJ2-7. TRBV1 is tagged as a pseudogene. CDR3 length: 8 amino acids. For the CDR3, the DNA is TGCACCAGCTGCCTGCGATACTTC. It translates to CTSCLRYF.

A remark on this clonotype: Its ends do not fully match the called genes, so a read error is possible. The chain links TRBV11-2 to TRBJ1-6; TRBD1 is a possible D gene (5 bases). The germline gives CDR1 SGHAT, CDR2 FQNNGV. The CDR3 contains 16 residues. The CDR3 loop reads CTSNSDVGTWNSPLHF. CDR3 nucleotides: TGTACCAGCAACTCCGATGTCGGGACCTGGAATTCACCCCTCCACTTT.

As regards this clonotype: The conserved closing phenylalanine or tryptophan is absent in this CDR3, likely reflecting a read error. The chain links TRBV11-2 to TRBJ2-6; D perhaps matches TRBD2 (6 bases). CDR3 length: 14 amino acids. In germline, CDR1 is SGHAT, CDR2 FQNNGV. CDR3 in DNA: TGTACTAGCAGTCCTATCTCTGGGTCCAACGTCCTGACTCTC. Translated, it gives CTSSPISGSNVLTL.

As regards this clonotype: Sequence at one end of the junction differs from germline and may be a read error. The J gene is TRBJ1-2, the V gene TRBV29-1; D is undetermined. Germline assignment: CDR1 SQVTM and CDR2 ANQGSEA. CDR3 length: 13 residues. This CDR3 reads CSAKSGIEYDYTF. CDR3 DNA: TGCAGCGCAAAATCCGGGATAGAGTATGACTACACCTTC.

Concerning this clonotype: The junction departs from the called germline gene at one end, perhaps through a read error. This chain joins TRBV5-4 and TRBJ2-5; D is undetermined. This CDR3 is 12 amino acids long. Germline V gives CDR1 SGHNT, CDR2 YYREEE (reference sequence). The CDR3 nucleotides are TGTGTCAGCAGCTTGTCGGCGGAGACCCAGTACTTC. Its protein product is CVSSLSAETQYF.

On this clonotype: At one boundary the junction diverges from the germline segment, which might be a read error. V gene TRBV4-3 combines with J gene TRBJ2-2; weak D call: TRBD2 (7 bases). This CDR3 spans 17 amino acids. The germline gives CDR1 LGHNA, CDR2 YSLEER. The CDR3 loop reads CASSHVGAGDNTGELFF. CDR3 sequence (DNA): TGTGCCAGCAGCCACGTGGGGGCGGGGGATAACACCGGGGAGCTGTTTTTT.

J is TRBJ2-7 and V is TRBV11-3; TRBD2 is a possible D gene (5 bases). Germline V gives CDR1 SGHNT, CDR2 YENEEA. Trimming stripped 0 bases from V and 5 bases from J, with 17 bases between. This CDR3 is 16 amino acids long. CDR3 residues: CASSLEFSVSLHEQYF. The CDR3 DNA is TGTGCCAGCAGCTTAGAGTTTAGCGTGAGTCTCCACGAGCAGTACTTC.

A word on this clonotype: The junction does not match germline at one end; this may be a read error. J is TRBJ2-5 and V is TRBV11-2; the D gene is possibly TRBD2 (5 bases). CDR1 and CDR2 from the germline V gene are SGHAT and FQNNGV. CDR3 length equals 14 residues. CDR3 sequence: CVSGPATDQVTQYF. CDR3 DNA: TGTGTCAGCGGCCCCGCGACGGACCAAGTGACCCAGTACTTC.

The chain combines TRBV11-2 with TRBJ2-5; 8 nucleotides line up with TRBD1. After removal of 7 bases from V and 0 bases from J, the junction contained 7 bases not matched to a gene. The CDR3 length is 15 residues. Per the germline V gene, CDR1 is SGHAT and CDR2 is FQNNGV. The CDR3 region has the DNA TGTGCCAGCAAATGGGGGGACAGGTACCAAGAGACCCAGTACTTC. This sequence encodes CASKWGDRYQETQYF.

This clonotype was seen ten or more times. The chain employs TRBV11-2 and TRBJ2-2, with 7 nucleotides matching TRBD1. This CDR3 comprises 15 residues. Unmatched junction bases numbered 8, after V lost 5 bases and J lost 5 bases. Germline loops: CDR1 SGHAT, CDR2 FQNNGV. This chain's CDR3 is CASSPRQGGTGELFF. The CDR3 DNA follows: TGTGCCAGCAGCCCCAGACAGGGTGGTACCGGGGAGCTGTTTTTT.

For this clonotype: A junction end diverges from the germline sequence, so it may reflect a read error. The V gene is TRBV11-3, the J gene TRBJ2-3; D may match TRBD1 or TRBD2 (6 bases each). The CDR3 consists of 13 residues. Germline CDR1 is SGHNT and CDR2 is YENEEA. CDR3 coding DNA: TGTGTCAGCAGTCCAAGGGGGGAGGATACACAGTATTTT. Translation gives CVSSPRGEDTQYF.